These 18 T cell receptor beta chains share one sample of origin, sequenced in a study of cytomegalovirus exposure and HLA in healthy donors. The study ran its PCR with 60 Vbeta and 13 Jbeta primers. Data came from immunoSEQ multiplex PCR; TCRdb stores just in-frame clones and leaves some out. The table lists around 120,000 clones, 55% to 65% of them singletons. Sequences were obtained from PBMCs. Receptors were obtained from a man aged 25-45 years in good health and CMV-seropositive.

The genes are TRBV2 and TRBJ1-1; no definite D call. This CDR3 is 11 amino acids long. Germline V gene lookup returns CDR1 SNHLY and CDR2 FYNNEI. Trimming stripped 1 base from V and 7 bases from J, with 4 bases between. The CDR3 protein is CASSEVSEAFF. For the CDR3, the DNA is TGTGCCAGCAGTGAAGTGAGTGAAGCTTTCTTT.

The rearrangement joins TRBV6-5 to TRBJ1-6; TRBD1 might be the D (5 bases). CDR3 length: 14 amino acids. Germline assignment: CDR1 MNHEY and CDR2 SVGAGI. Trimming removed 4 bases at V and 6 bases at J, with 10 bases between. As DNA, the CDR3 is TGTGCCAGCAGTTGGGGCAGGATTAATTCACCCCTCCACTTT. Its protein is CASSWGRINSPLHF.

The chain carries TRBV29-1 and TRBJ1-1, with 7 bases lining up with TRBD1. This CDR3 spans 14 amino acids. The germline V gene has CDR1 SQVTM and CDR2 ANQGSEA. After removal of 7 bases from V and 4 bases from J, the junction contained 12 bases not matched to a gene. CDR3 DNA sequence: TGCAGCGCAAACCGCGACAGGGTGGGCACTGAAGCTTTCTTT. Amino acids: CSANRDRVGTEAFF.

The genes are TRBV15 and TRBJ1-4, with D possibly TRBD1 on 6 matching bases. The germline gives CDR1 LNHNV, CDR2 YYDKDF (reference sequence). The length of the CDR3 is 14 residues. V shed 8 bases and J shed 3 bases, with 13 bases lying between them. The CDR3 region is CATSTTGPNEKLFF. CDR3 nucleotides: TGTGCCACCTCCACCACAGGGCCTAATGAAAAACTGTTTTTT.

This clone was detected only a few times. V gene TRBV19 combines with J gene TRBJ1-3; D remains unclear. Germline CDR1 and CDR2: LNHDA and SQIVND (reference sequence). The CDR3 has 15 amino acids. Deletions cut 7 bases from V and 0 bases from J, with 13 bases between. CDR3 bases: TGTGCCAGTACGCCCATGTACTACTCTGGAAACACCATATATTTT. Its protein is CASTPMYYSGNTIYF. Looking up the rest from reference TRBV19 and TRBJ1-3 gives the full variable domain: DGGITQSPKYLFRKEGQNVTLSCEQNLNHDAMYWYRQDPGQGLRLIYYSQIVNDFQKGDIAEGYSVSREKKESFPLTVTSAQKNPTAFYLCASTPMYYSGNTIYFGEGSWLTVV.

V and J are TRBV4-1 and TRBJ2-7, with 13 bases that match TRBD2. The CDR3 contains 16 residues. J was trimmed by 3 bases and V by 0 bases; bases with no gene match: 2. CDR1 and CDR2 from the germline V gene are MGHRA and YSYEKL. DNA for the CDR3: TGCGCCAGCAGCCAAGATAGACTAGCGGGGGGCTACGAGCAGTACTTC. Translating it yields CASSQDRLAGGYEQYF.

This clone was detected a few times. V is TRBV6-6 and J is TRBJ1-2, with 7 bases identical to TRBD1. The germline V gene has CDR1 MNHNY and CDR2 SVGAGI (reference sequence). The V and J ends lost 6 bases and 3 bases, in that order; junction bases with no gene match: 1. This CDR3 contains 12 residues. CDR3 DNA sequence: TGTGCCAGCAGAGGGACAGACTATGGCTACACCTTC. Encoded protein: CASRGTDYGYTF.

The J gene is TRBJ2-7, the V gene TRBV10-2, with 8 bases aligning to TRBD1. Germline V gives CDR1 WSHSY, CDR2 SAAADI. V lost 2 bases, J lost 4 bases, and 7 bases stayed unmatched. The CDR3 is 15 residues long. CDR3 nucleotides: TGCGCCAGCAGTGAGACCCAGGGGGCCGGGTACGAGCAGTACTTC. This encodes CASSETQGAGYEQYF.

This chain connects TRBV7-9 to TRBJ2-3; no definite D call. Between the trimmed V and J ends, which lost 5 bases and 4 bases, there was a span of 7 bases. The CDR3 spans 12 residues. Germline V gives CDR1 SEHNR, CDR2 FQNEAQ (reference sequence). The CDR3 sequence: CASSLIADTQYF. The CDR3 DNA reads as TGTGCCAGCAGCCTAATCGCAGATACGCAGTATTTT.

The V call is TRBV5-8, the J call TRBJ1-5; 7 bases fit TRBD1. Germline V gene sequence: CDR1 SGHTS, CDR2 YDEGEE. The CDR3 covers 15 residues. The junction had 5 bases not matched to a gene; V was cut back by 0 bases and J by 5 bases. CDR3 coding DNA: TGTGCCAGCAGCTTGGTACTTACAGGGGATCAGCCCCAGCATTTT. Protein sequence: CASSLVLTGDQPQHF.

This chain joins TRBV5-4 and TRBJ2-2; 8 bases fit TRBD2. CDR1 and CDR2 from the germline V gene are SGHNT and YYREEE (reference sequence). This CDR3 has 15 amino acids. Germline trimming cut 3 bases from V and 1 base from J; bases unmatched to any gene: 2. The CDR3 sequence: CASSSGGGNTGELFF. In DNA, the CDR3 is TGTGCCAGCAGCTCCGGGGGGGGGAACACCGGGGAGCTGTTTTTT. Looking up the rest from reference TRBV5-4 and TRBJ2-2 gives the full variable domain: ETGVTQSPTHLIKTRGQQVTLRCSSQSGHNTVSWYQQALGQGPQFIFQYYREEENGRGNFPPRFSGLQFPNYSSELNVNALELDDSALYLCASSSGGGNTGELFFGEGSRLTVL.

This clone was observed a few times. The chain carries TRBV5-4 and TRBJ2-7; 8 bases are a match to TRBD1. Looked up from germline, CDR1 is SGHNT and CDR2 is YYREEE (reference sequence). Trimming removed 4 bases from V and 5 bases from J; junction bases left unmatched: 8. This CDR3 is built from 14 residues. The CDR3 DNA reads as TGTGCCAGCAGCCAAACTACGGGACAGGACGAGCAGTACTTC. Amino acids: CASSQTTGQDEQYF.

The chain recombines TRBV27 with TRBJ1-2, with TRBD1 matching 7 bases. CDR1 is MNHEY, CDR2 SMNVEV, per germline (reference sequence). The CDR3 covers 15 residues. J was trimmed by 2 bases and V by 5 bases; bases with no gene match: 8. Here the CDR3 reads CASSPLGQLNYGYTF. The DNA of the CDR3 is TGTGCCAGCAGTCCCCTGGGACAGCTAAACTATGGCTACACCTTC.

This clone was observed once. The J gene is TRBJ2-2, the V gene TRBV7-9; 8 positions agree with TRBD2. Per germline, CDR1 SEHNR and CDR2 FQNEAQ (reference sequence). J was trimmed by 7 bases and V by 5 bases; bases with no gene match: 15. The CDR3 is made up of 17 amino acids. CDR3 in DNA: TGTGCCAGCAGCATCCCTGAGAGCGGGGGTCCTGACGGGGAGCTGTTTTTT. Translation: CASSIPESGGPDGELFF.

The V gene is TRBV5-1, the J gene TRBJ2-7, with D perhaps TRBD2 (5 bases). This CDR3 has 15 amino acids. Between the trimmed V and J ends, which lost 4 bases and 4 bases, there was a span of 18 bases. CDR1 and CDR2 from the germline V gene are SGHRS and YFSETQ. CDR3 nucleotide sequence: TGCGCCAGCAGCCCCGAGGGAACCAGACCTTACGAGCAGTACTTC. It translates to CASSPEGTRPYEQYF.

The chain has TRBV10-2 and TRBJ2-7; a weak D match, TRBD2 (6 bases). The CDR3 is made up of 13 amino acids. V dropped 9 bases and J dropped 6 bases, with 18 bases sitting between them. The germline gives CDR1 WSHSY, CDR2 SAAADI. CDR3 amino acids: CARQSPTGGEQYF. CDR3 coding DNA: TGCGCCAGACAGTCTCCGACCGGGGGCGAGCAGTACTTC.

The CDR3 protein is CAIIWDRAKNIQYF. The DNA for the CDR3 is TGTGCCATCATCTGGGACAGAGCCAAAAACATTCAGTACTTC. The rearrangement uses TRBV10-3 and TRBJ2-4; 7 positions agree with TRBD1. The CDR3 spans 14 residues. V trimming: 7 bases; J trimming: 0 bases; junction bases outside the gene matches: 3. Germline V gene sequence: CDR1 ENHRY, CDR2 SYGVKD.

V usage is TRBV11-1 and J usage is TRBJ2-1; D possibly corresponds to TRBD2 (6 bases). The ends were cut back, 5 bases at V and 12 bases at J, with 14 bases in the middle. The CDR3 sequence is 12 residues long. Germline V gives CDR1 SGHAT, CDR2 FQDESV (reference sequence). The chain's CDR3 is CASSLAGQRQFF. The CDR3 DNA reads TGTGCCAGCAGCCTGGCGGGGCAACGGCAGTTCTTC.